A selection of T cell receptor beta chains follows, all from one sample in a study of T cells in localized non-small cell lung cancer. Sequencing was performed with immunoSEQ multiplex PCR; in TCRdb, only in-frame clones are kept and a portion is missing. The sample carries 1,500 to 2,000 clones, 25% to 30% recorded once. The specimen comprised normal lung tissue next to the tumor, sampled before any cancer treatment. These receptors were obtained from a female donor older than 55 with stage I lung adenocarcinoma. Both conserved end residues are part of each CDR3. Each record gives: clone size, D gene, J gene, V gene, CDR3 DNA, CDR3 protein. A D gene is named only where the DNA matches it firmly. Clone size is not always given. Where it is, it says once, few, many or a class for expanded clones.

.,.,TRBJ2-2,TRBV10-3,TGTGCCATCAGTGAGAATCCAGGGAACACCGGGGAGCTGTTTTTT,CAISENPGNTGELFF
few,TRBD1,TRBJ1-5,TRBV28,TGTGCCAGCTATCAGGGGGCCGGTCAGCCCCAGCATTTT,CASYQGAGQPQHF
few,.,TRBJ2-1,TRBV6-8,TGTGCCAGCAGTTACTCACGTAGCAATGAGCAGTTCTTC,CASSYSRSNEQFF
few,.,TRBJ1-1,TRBV11-3,TGTGCCAGCAGCCCCGGTAACTTGGAATTGAACACTGAAGCTTTCTTT,CASSPGNLELNTEAFF
medium-sized,.,TRBJ2-7,TRBV6-8,TGTGCCAGCAGCCCGAGGGACGGATCCTACGAGCAGTACTTC,CASSPRDGSYEQYF
.,.,TRBJ2-7,TRBV5-1,TGCGCCAGCAGCGCGGACAGCAGTAACTACGAGCAGTACTTC,CASSADSSNYEQYF
.,TRBD2,TRBJ2-5,TRBV30,TGTGCCTGGAGCCGGCGAGCGGGGGCACAAGAGACCCAGTACTTC,CAWSRRAGAQETQYF
.,.,TRBJ1-3,TRBV6-8,TGTGCCAGCAGTTACTCATTCCGAAGCTCTGGAAACACCATATATTTT,CASSYSFRSSGNTIYF
.,.,TRBJ1-4,TRBV7-2,TGTGCCAGCAGCGTCCAGGGAAATGAAAAACTGTTTTTT,CASSVQGNEKLFF
few,TRBD2,TRBJ2-3,TRBV2,TGTGCCAGCAGCGTGGGGGGGGAGGCGCTCGGTACGCAGTATTTT,CASSVGGEALGTQYF
few,.,TRBJ2-3,TRBV6-8,TGTGCCAGCAGTTACAACCTCAGGGAGAACACGCAGTATTTT,CASSYNLRENTQYF
.,TRBD1,TRBJ2-7,TRBV25-1,TGTGCCAGCAGTGCGGACAGGGACGACTACGAGCAGTACTTC,CASSADRDDYEQYF
large,.,TRBJ2-7,TRBV15,TGTGCCACCAGCCGGGGCGGGTCGAGCTCCTACGAGCAGTACTTC,CATSRGGSSSYEQYF
.,.,TRBJ1-1,TRBV6-8,TGTGCCAGCAGTTACACCAAGACCCCGAACACTGAAGCTTTCTTT,CASSYTKTPNTEAFF
.,.,TRBJ2-2,TRBV6-8,TGTGCCAGCAGTCTAAGACACCCCACCGGGGAGCTGTTTTTT,CASSLRHPTGELFF
.,TRBD2,TRBJ2-5,TRBV9,TGTGCCAGCAGCGTAGCTCCGGCGGGAGCCAGCGGGGAGACCCAGTACTTC,CASSVAPAGASGETQYF
medium-sized,TRBD1,TRBJ1-5,TRBV7-6,TGTGCCAGCAGCTCGGGACAGGGGGCGCAGGGGGGCCAGCCCCAGCATTTT,CASSSGQGAQGGQPQHF
medium-sized,.,TRBJ2-7,TRBV6-8,TGTGCCAGCAGTTACTCGGAGGGGGGGAAGCAGTACTTC,CASSYSEGGKQYF
once,TRBD1,TRBJ2-1,TRBV14,TGTGCCAGCAGCCAAGATATTTTCCAGGGACAGGAGCAGTTCTTC,CASSQDIFQGQEQFF
.,.,TRBJ2-1,TRBV28,TGTGCCAGCAGAAAGCGGTCTTCCTACAATGAGCAGTTCTTC,CASRKRSSYNEQFF
few,TRBD2,TRBJ2-5,TRBV10-2,TGCGCCAGCAGTGCGGCCGCGGGGGGCCAAGAGACCCAGTACTTC,CASSAAAGGQETQYF
large,TRBD2,TRBJ2-4,TRBV30,TGTGCCTGGAGCCAACGGGAGGGTCGGGCCAAAAACATTCAGTACTTC,CAWSQREGRAKNIQYF
medium-sized,.,TRBJ2-6,TRBV9,TGTGCCAGCAGTGCCCACGGTGTGGCTGGGGCCAACGTCCTGACTTTC,CASSAHGVAGANVLTF
few,.,TRBJ2-5,TRBV7-1,TGTGCCAGCAGACGGGACGGTGGGTCGACCCAGTACTTC,CASRRDGGSTQYF
.,TRBD1,TRBJ1-4,TRBV28,TGTGCCAGCAGACCTCTCCGGGACAGGGGCGCCGCAACTAATGAAAAACTGTTTTTT,CASRPLRDRGAATNEKLFF
.,.,TRBJ2-1,TRBV12-5,TGTGCTAGTGGTTTGGGACAGAATGAGCAGTTCTTC,CASGLGQNEQFF
few,.,TRBJ1-5,TRBV6-8,TGTGCCAGCAGTTACCTTGGGACCGTTAATAGCAATCAGCCCCAGCATTTT,CASSYLGTVNSNQPQHF
.,.,TRBJ1-2,TRBV5-1,TGCGCCAGCAGCTTGGAAGGGGTACGGTATGGCTACACCTTC,CASSLEGVRYGYTF
few,.,TRBJ1-5,TRBV6-1,TGTGCCAGCAGTGAAGCAAGAGAAGGAGCGGTATTGTACAATCAGCCCCAGCATTTT,CASSEAREGAVLYNQPQHF
.,.,TRBJ2-2,TRBV19,TGTGCCAGTAGGGCTCCCCTACTTATCGCCGGGGAGCTGTTTTTT,CASRAPLLIAGELFF
few,.,TRBJ1-4,TRBV11-3,TGTGCCAGCACCCCCTGGGGGACTACAACTAATGAAAAACTGTTTTTT,CASTPWGTTTNEKLFF
medium-sized,.,TRBJ2-7,TRBV11-3,TGTGCCAGCAGCTCTATAGCGGTCCTGAGCTCCTACGAGCAGTACTTC,CASSSIAVLSSYEQYF
.,.,TRBJ1-1,TRBV6-8,TGTGCCAGCAGTTACGAGGGAGTGAACACTGAAGCTTTCTTT,CASSYEGVNTEAFF
.,.,TRBJ1-3,TRBV11-3,TGTGCCAGCACCCCTAGAGTTGCCGCGACTGGAAACACCATATATTTT,CASTPRVAATGNTIYF
few,TRBD2,TRBJ2-1,TRBV19,TGTGCCAGTAGTATGCGGCGGGAGGGCCTCTATGAGCAGTTCTTC,CASSMRREGLYEQFF
once,.,TRBJ1-1,TRBV5-1,TGCGCCAGCAGCCACCCGGGGGGGAACACTGAAGCTTTCTTT,CASSHPGGNTEAFF
few,.,TRBJ2-7,TRBV30,TGTGCCTGGAGTCCAGGGTCTAACCTCTACGAGCAGTACTTC,CAWSPGSNLYEQYF
few,.,TRBJ1-5,TRBV9,TGTGCCAGCAGTGAAGCGCTTGGGGATCAGCCCCAGCATTTT,CASSEALGDQPQHF
.,TRBD1,TRBJ1-5,TRBV6-8,TGTGCCAGCACCTCAGCAGGGGGCGGGGGTCAGCCCCAGCATTTT,CASTSAGGGGQPQHF
few,TRBD2,TRBJ2-7,TRBV30,TGTGCCTGGAGTGTAGAGCGGGGGGCCTACGAGCAGTACTTC,CAWSVERGAYEQYF
.,TRBD1,TRBJ1-2,TRBV19,TGTGCCAGTAGTGGCGAGGGGGCTTTTACCTATGGCTACACCTTC,CASSGEGAFTYGYTF
few,.,TRBJ2-5,TRBV4-1,TGCGCCAGCAGCCAAGGACTGGGCCGGGAGACCCAGTACTTC,CASSQGLGRETQYF
.,TRBD2,TRBJ2-1,TRBV18,TGTGCCAGCTCACCGGGCCTAGCGGGAGAAGGCGAGCAGTTCTTC,CASSPGLAGEGEQFF
few,TRBD1,TRBJ1-1,TRBV12-5,TGTGCCAGCGGGGATACAGGGGGAGCAGTGGCCACTGAAGCTTTCTTT,CASGDTGGAVATEAFF
few,TRBD2,TRBJ2-7,TRBV11-3,TGTGCCAGCAGCTTGGAAACGGGAGGTTACGAGCAGTACTTC,CASSLETGGYEQYF
.,.,TRBJ2-6,TRBV11-3,TGTGCCAGCAGCTTAGGCTCTGGGGCCAACGTCCTGACTTTC,CASSLGSGANVLTF
few,TRBD1,TRBJ1-1,TRBV28,TGTGCCAGCAGTTTGGGACAGGCGAACACTGAAGCTTTCTTT,CASSLGQANTEAFF
.,TRBD1,TRBJ1-1,TRBV28,TGTGCCAGCGCTACAGGGGGAACTGAAGCTTTCTTT,CASATGGTEAFF
few,TRBD2,TRBJ2-2,TRBV9,TGTGCCAGCAGCGCCACTAGCGCGAGCACCGGGGAGCTGTTTTTT,CASSATSASTGELFF
.,TRBD2,TRBJ2-7,TRBV28,TGTGCCACGCTAGCGGGAGTATCCTACGAGCAGTACTTC,CATLAGVSYEQYF
few,.,TRBJ2-7,TRBV30,TGTGCCTGGAGGGAGGGGGCACGTGAGCAGTACTTC,CAWREGAREQYF
once,TRBD1,TRBJ2-7,TRBV29-1,TGCAGCGTTGAAGACAGGGGGACAGGGAGGTACGAGCAGTACTTC,CSVEDRGTGRYEQYF
few,TRBD2,TRBJ2-3,TRBV7-6,TGTGCCAGCAGCTTGGTTCCTAGCGGGAGGGCCCTCGATACGCAGTATTTT,CASSLVPSGRALDTQYF
.,.,TRBJ1-1,TRBV19,TGTGCCAGTAGTATATGGCGGTCGTTATTGGTGAACACTGAAGCTTTCTTT,CASSIWRSLLVNTEAFF
.,TRBD1,TRBJ2-4,TRBV19,TGTGCCAGTAGTATCCGGGACAGGAGAAACATTCAGTACTTC,CASSIRDRRNIQYF
few,TRBD1,TRBJ1-5,TRBV28,TGTGCCAGCAGTACAGGGGGAGGGCCCAATCAGCCCCAGCATTTT,CASSTGGGPNQPQHF
few,TRBD2,TRBJ2-2,TRBV9,TGTGCCAGCAGCGTCCGGACTAGCGGGAGGGCCGGGGAGCTGTTTTTT,CASSVRTSGRAGELFF